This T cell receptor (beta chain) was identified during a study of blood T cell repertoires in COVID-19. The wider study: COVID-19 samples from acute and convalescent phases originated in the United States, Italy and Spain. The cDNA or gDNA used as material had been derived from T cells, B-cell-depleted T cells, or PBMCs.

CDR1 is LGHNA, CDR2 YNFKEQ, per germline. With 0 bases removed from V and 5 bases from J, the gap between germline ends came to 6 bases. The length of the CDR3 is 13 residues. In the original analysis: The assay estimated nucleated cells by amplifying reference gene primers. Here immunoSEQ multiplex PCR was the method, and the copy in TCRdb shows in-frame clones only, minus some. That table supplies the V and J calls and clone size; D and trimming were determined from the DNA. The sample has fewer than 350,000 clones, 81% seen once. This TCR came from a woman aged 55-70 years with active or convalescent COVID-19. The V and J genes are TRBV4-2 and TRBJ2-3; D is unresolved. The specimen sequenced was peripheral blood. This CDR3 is CASSQEWRDTQYF. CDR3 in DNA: TGTGCCAGCAGCCAAGAATGGAGAGATACGCAGTATTTT.